This T cell receptor beta chain was sequenced during a study of blood T cells in healthy people across ages. Overall study: Template switching picked up about one barcoded beta molecule for each two T cells.

With a J-beta primer mix and a sample-barcoded 5' primer, a second PCR ran about 7 to 11 cycles. Samples each returned at least 2.5 million CDR3-containing paired-end reads. TCRdb independently ran MiXCR on the 5' RACE reads; one entry per CDR3 protein. This sample has about 1,600,000 distinct CDR3 sequences, with about 40% found just once. General study findings and limits: Diversity estimates from one million T cells were considered underestimates. Per million T cells, TCR beta diversity dropped roughly linearly as age increased.

This CDR3 has 13 residues. CDR1 and CDR2 (germline): SQVTM, ANQGSEA. Trimming took off 1 base at V and 8 bases at J, with 14 bases between the two ends. A remark on this clonotype: The antigen is undetermined.

The specimen sequenced was blood. The genes are TRBV29-1 and TRBJ1-2; D may be TRBD1 (5 bases). The TCR was taken from a woman aged 18-35 years in good health. The CDR3 sequence is CSVEGREGEGYTF. DNA of the CDR3: TGCAGCGTTGAAGGCAGGGAAGGAGAAGGCTACACCTTC.